This T cell receptor (beta chain) came from a study of blood T cell repertoires in COVID-19. Study summary: Sites in the United States, Italy and Spain provided acute and convalescent COVID-19 samples. T cells, B-cell-depleted T cells, or PBMCs supplied cDNA or gDNA.

V lost 5 bases to trimming and J lost 5 bases, with 6 bases between them. CDR3 length: 11 amino acids. Germline CDR1 and CDR2: SGHVS and FQNEAQ. Per the original data handling: Amplification of reference gene primers was used by the study to estimate nucleated cell counts. TCRdb keeps only in-frame clones here, not all; method: immunoSEQ multiplex PCR. V, J and clone size were drawn from that table, and D and trimming were deduced from the DNA. This sample has 250,000 to 300,000 clones, with approximately 88% found just once. Source material: peripheral blood. This receptor was obtained from a man aged 45-65 years with acute or convalescent COVID-19. This rearrangement joins TRBV7-8 to TRBJ1-1; no definite D call. The CDR3 DNA reads as TGTGCCAGCAGCCCGAGGACTGAAGCTTTCTTT. This gives the protein CASSPRTEAFF.